These T cell receptor beta chains were read from a single sample in a study of blood T cell repertoires in COVID-19. This table comes from immunoSEQ multiplex PCR, and its TCRdb copy is limited to in-frame clones, with some not included. The sample consists of more than 120,000 clones, roughly 90% of them appearing once. The sequenced sample consisted of peripheral blood. The receptors come from a woman in her 50s with acute or convalescent COVID-19. The CDR3 runs from the conserved cysteine through the conserved F or W. D genes are given only for firm matches. Not every row has a clone size; where given, it reads once, few, many or a size class.

clone size	J gene	V gene	D gene	CDR3 protein	CDR3 DNA
NA	TRBJ1-4	TRBV5-4	NA	CASSLGGGTNEKLFF	TGTGCCAGCAGCTTAGGGGGGGGGACTAATGAAAAACTGTTTTTT
NA	TRBJ2-7	TRBV18	TRBD2	CASSPSWKSGGSYGEQYF	TGTGCCAGCTCACCCTCATGGAAGAGCGGGGGTTCTTATGGGGAGCAGTACTTC
NA	TRBJ2-7	TRBV5-1	TRBD1	CASSLGQGKYEQYF	TGCGCCAGCAGCTTAGGACAGGGGAAATACGAGCAGTACTTC
NA	TRBJ2-7	TRBV28	TRBD2	CASSFTRRGDYEQYF	TGTGCCAGCAGTTTTACTAGGCGGGGGGACTACGAGCAGTACTTC
NA	TRBJ2-1	TRBV7-9	TRBD1	CASSLGQANEQFF	TGTGCCAGCAGCCTGGGACAGGCTAATGAGCAGTTCTTC
NA	TRBJ2-1	TRBV6-4	NA	CASRLSGNNEQFF	TGTGCCAGCAGACTCTCCGGGAACAATGAGCAGTTCTTC
NA	TRBJ1-2	TRBV9	TRBD1	CASSVGETGLYGYTF	TGTGCCAGCAGCGTAGGAGAGACAGGGCTCTATGGCTACACCTTC
NA	TRBJ1-5	TRBV2	NA	CASSGSIARFGQPQHF	TGTGCCAGCAGTGGTAGTATCGCTCGTTTTGGTCAGCCCCAGCATTTT
NA	TRBJ2-7	TRBV19	NA	CASSIERAIGEQYF	TGTGCCAGTAGTATAGAGAGGGCCATTGGCGAGCAGTACTTC
NA	TRBJ2-3	TRBV6-4	NA	CASSSRARDTQYF	TGTGCCAGCAGTTCCAGGGCCAGAGATACGCAGTATTTT
few	TRBJ2-7	TRBV21-1	NA	CASSKNPGITTYEQYF	TGTGCCAGCAGCAAAAACCCCGGGATAACGACCTACGAGCAGTACTTC
NA	TRBJ1-2	TRBV20-1	NA	CSASRSYGYTF	TGCAGTGCTAGTAGGAGCTATGGCTACACCTTC